The 14 T cell receptor beta chains below all came from one sample that was sequenced in a study of Ad26.COV2.S vaccination and SARS-CoV-2 variants. The table came from immunoSEQ multiplex PCR; TCRdb's copy has only in-frame clones and leaves some out. This sample yields around 380,000 clones, of which about 88% are seen a single time; 3% to 3.5% belongs to the top ten. Treatment in this sample: about 20 received Ad26.COV2.S at low or high dose, single or two shots; 5 received placebo; per-sample allocation not given. Day 63 after the first injection of vaccine or placebo was the sampling time. Sequencing was performed on peripheral blood, taken in a trial of Ad26.COV2.S vaccine versus placebo. The receptor source for this set is a person between 18 and 65 years old who received the Ad26.COV2.S COVID-19 vaccine or a placebo.

The chain carries TRBV20-1 and TRBJ1-1; 7 bases are a match to TRBD1. V gave up 3 bases and J gave up 0 bases; unmatched junction bases: 7. From germline, CDR1 is DFQATT and CDR2 SNEGSKA (reference sequence). The CDR3 runs to 15 residues. The CDR3 DNA reads as TGCAGTGCTAGTCAGGGGGGTGAGCTGAACACTGAAGCTTTCTTT. Its translation is CSASQGGELNTEAFF.

This rearrangement joins TRBV7-2 to TRBJ2-1, with a possible D match to TRBD2 (6 bases). The length of the CDR3 is 17 residues. V lost 0 bases to trimming and J lost 4 bases, with 16 bases between them. Germline lookup yields CDR1 SGHTA and CDR2 FQGNSA. The CDR3 sequence is CASSLARLGGGYNEQFF. The CDR3 DNA is TGTGCCAGCAGCTTAGCGCGACTCGGTGGAGGGTACAATGAGCAGTTCTTC.

The chain joins TRBV6-2 or TRBV6-3 to TRBJ1-1, with D possibly matching TRBD1 (6 bases). The CDR3 runs 13 residues. Germline CDR1 and CDR2: MNHEY and SVGEGT. Deletions cut 3 bases from V and 7 bases from J, with 12 bases between. CDR3 sequence reads: CASSYRQGFEAFF. CDR3 coding DNA: TGTGCCAGCAGTTATCGGCAGGGGTTTGAAGCTTTCTTT.

The chain has TRBV14 and TRBJ2-1; weak D call: TRBD1 (5 bases). V lost 4 bases and J 2 bases, leaving 15 bases between the germline ends. Per germline, CDR1 SGHDN and CDR2 FVKESK. CDR3 length equals 16 residues. The CDR3: CASSPSGSSPYNEQFF. In DNA form, the CDR3 reads TGTGCCAGCAGCCCCTCAGGGTCCTCCCCCTACAATGAGCAGTTCTTC.

The V and J genes are TRBV5-5 and TRBJ1-2; D uncertain. The CDR3 loop spans 16 amino acids. Trimming left V 3 bases short and J 5 bases short, with 20 bases between. CDR1 is SGHKS, CDR2 YYEKEE, per germline (reference sequence). The CDR3: CASSSTWPGGSYGYTF. CDR3 nucleotides: TGTGCCAGCAGCTCTACATGGCCCGGAGGATCTTATGGCTACACCTTC.

This chain connects TRBV18 to TRBJ1-4, with 10 bases fitting TRBD1. The junction had 8 bases not matched to a gene; V was cut back by 3 bases and J by 7 bases. The CDR3 extends over 16 amino acids. Germline lookup yields CDR1 KGHSH and CDR2 LQKENI. The CDR3: CASSPPGQGLVEKLFF. Here the CDR3 DNA reads TGTGCCAGCTCACCGCCGGGACAGGGGTTGGTTGAAAAACTGTTTTTT. Using reference TRBV18 and TRBJ1-4 for the parts outside the CDR3, the full variable domain is NAGVMQNPRHLVRRRGQEARLRCSPMKGHSHVYWYRQLPEEGLKFMVYLQKENIIDESGMPKERFSAEFPKEGPSILRIQQVVRGDSAAYFCASSPPGQGLVEKLFFGSGTQLSVL.

V usage is TRBV10-3 and J usage is TRBJ1-2; D is unclear. This CDR3 comprises 15 residues. Trimming cost V 4 bases and J 4 bases, with 16 bases left between them. Germline loops: CDR1 ENHRY, CDR2 SYGVKD. The CDR3 spells CAISGMAGALYGYTF. CDR3 nucleotides: TGTGCCATCAGTGGAATGGCAGGCGCCCTCTATGGCTACACCTTC.

V and J are TRBV27 and TRBJ2-1; D not certain. This CDR3 is built from 13 residues. The germline gives CDR1 MNHEY, CDR2 SMNVEV (reference sequence). Trimming took 2 bases from V and 4 from J, leaving 6 bases between them. DNA for the CDR3: TGTGCCAGCAGTTTAAAAGAGTACAATGAGCAGTTCTTC. It codes for CASSLKEYNEQFF.

The rearrangement links TRBV7-2 to TRBJ1-1; D is possibly TRBD1 (5 bases). Trimming took 5 bases from V and 4 from J, leaving 14 bases between them. The CDR3 totals 14 residues. Per the germline V gene, CDR1 is SGHTA and CDR2 is FQGNSA. In DNA, the CDR3 is TGTGCCAGCAGCCAGCGTGTAGGGGCCACTGAAGCTTTCTTT. Translation gives CASSQRVGATEAFF.

Only one count was recorded for this clone. J is TRBJ1-5 and V is TRBV6-6; TRBD1 is a possible D gene (5 bases). V lost 6 bases and J lost 7, with 13 bases in between. Germline V gene lookup returns CDR1 MNHNY and CDR2 SVGAGI (reference sequence). The CDR3 is 13 amino acids. The CDR3 DNA reads TGTGCCAGCAGCAAAGGGGCTGACCAGCCCCAGCATTTT. As protein: CASSKGADQPQHF.

The rearrangement joins TRBV30 to TRBJ1-1; possible D gene TRBD1, 5 bases. Per the germline V gene, CDR1 is GTSNPN and CDR2 is SVGIG (reference sequence). The CDR3 covers 15 residues. The V gene lost 0 bases and the J gene lost 1 base, with 12 bases spanning the gap. CDR3 residues: CAWSVPGGGNTEAFF. The CDR3 nucleotides are TGTGCCTGGAGTGTACCCGGGGGGGGGAACACTGAAGCTTTCTTT.

The chain combines TRBV25-1 with TRBJ1-1, with a weak D call TRBD1 (6 bases). Trimming removed 6 bases at V and 0 bases at J, with 14 bases between. This CDR3 is built from 15 residues. Germline V gives CDR1 MGHDK, CDR2 SYGVNS. CDR3 sequence: CASSSETGLNTEAFF. For the CDR3, the DNA is TGTGCCAGCAGCTCCGAGACAGGCCTGAACACTGAAGCTTTCTTT.

J is TRBJ1-1 and V is TRBV6-6; D may be TRBD1 (5 bases). Germline V gene data show CDR1 as MNHNY and CDR2 as SVGAGI (reference sequence). The CDR3 is made up of 11 amino acids. Trimming removed 4 bases at V and 12 bases at J, with 12 bases between. The CDR3 sequence: CASSSGAGSFF. The CDR3 DNA is TGTGCCAGCAGTTCTGGGGCCGGCTCTTTCTTT.

The V gene is TRBV27, the J gene TRBJ1-1, with D possibly being TRBD1 (6 bases). Germline-derived CDR1 and CDR2 are MNHEY and SMNVEV (reference sequence). The CDR3 covers 14 residues. V lost 5 bases and J 4 bases, leaving 14 bases between the germline ends. The CDR3, as DNA: TGTGCCAGCAGTCAACAGGGTCAGTTCACTGAAGCTTTCTTT. As protein: CASSQQGQFTEAFF.